This T cell receptor (beta chain) appears in the sequencing data of a study of vaccination effects on CD4 cells after COVID-19. Study-wide context: Post-vaccine specimens arrived a median 72 days past the second dose.

Pools of viral peptides were used by the ViraFEST assay to expand antigen-specific CD4+ T cells ahead of sequencing. Following 10 days of culture, CD4+ T cells were isolated. Each participant was given two doses of one vaccine (BNT162b2 or mRNA-1273). None of the vaccinated had previously contracted SARS-CoV-2, and their nucleocapsid antibodies tested negative. This clone was recorded once. Its target is unknown. The CDR3 has 14 amino acids. Trimming shortened V by 6 bases and J by 4 bases, and 13 bases separated the two germline ends. Germline V gene lookup returns CDR1 SGHTA and CDR2 FQGNSA. Method: immunoSEQ multiplex PCR; TCRdb's copy keeps in-frame clones and lacks some. The sample records tens of thousands of clones, about 67% being singletons.

This clonotype was obtained from a human donor who received a COVID-19 vaccine. The chain combines TRBV7-2 with TRBJ1-3; D unclear. The starting material was CD4+ T cells from PBMCs cultured with HCoV-229E spike peptides, obtained after COVID-19 vaccination. In DNA, the CDR3 is TGTGCCAGCAGACCAACCCCCCGAGGAAACACCATATATTTT. It specifies CASRPTPRGNTIYF.